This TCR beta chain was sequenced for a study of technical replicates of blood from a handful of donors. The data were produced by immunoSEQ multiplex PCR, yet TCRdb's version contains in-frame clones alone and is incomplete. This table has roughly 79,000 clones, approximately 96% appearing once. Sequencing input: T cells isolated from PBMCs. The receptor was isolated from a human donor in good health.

CDR3 residues: CASSLDLAGVYEQYF. CDR3 bases: TGCGCCAGCAGCTTGGATCTAGCGGGGGTCTACGAGCAGTACTTC. The chain carries TRBV5-1 and TRBJ2-7, with 10 bases fitting TRBD2. This CDR3 has 15 residues. V shed 0 bases, J shed 3 bases, and the junction held 3 bases outside the gene matches. Germline V gene data show CDR1 as SGHRS and CDR2 as YFSETQ.